The 28 T cell receptor beta chains below were found in one sample sequenced in a study of cytomegalovirus exposure and HLA in healthy donors. The primer mix had 60 Vbeta and 13 Jbeta primers. Assay: immunoSEQ multiplex PCR; the TCRdb copy retains only in-frame clones and omits some. Of more than 85,000 clones in the sample, approximately 87% were seen once. Sequencing was done on a sample of PBMCs. The receptor set was obtained from a man in his forties in good health and CMV-seronegative.

The chain couples TRBV4-1 to TRBJ1-6; D not resolved. Trimming took 0 bases from V and 7 from J, leaving 16 bases between them. Germline V gene sequence: CDR1 MGHRA, CDR2 YSYEKL. CDR3 size: 17 residues. DNA of the CDR3: TGCGCCAGCAGCCAAGATGACGGGGTAGGGAAGAATTCACCCCTCCACTTT. Translated: CASSQDDGVGKNSPLHF.

V is TRBV30 and J is TRBJ1-3; 8 positions agree with TRBD1. The CDR3 spans 14 residues. Germline CDR1 reads GTSNPN; CDR2 reads SVGIG (reference sequence). V trimming: 4 bases; J trimming: 9 bases; junction bases outside the gene matches: 11. The CDR3 reads CAWTTGADGATIYF. CDR3 DNA: TGTGCCTGGACGACAGGGGCCGACGGGGCCACCATATATTTT.

The chain recombines TRBV29-1 with TRBJ1-2; TRBD1 agrees at 11 bases. J was trimmed by 3 bases and V by 5 bases; bases with no gene match: 11. Germline V gene lookup returns CDR1 SQVTM and CDR2 ANQGSEA. This CDR3 region has 16 residues. In nucleotides, the CDR3 is TGCAGCGTTTCCCCTGAACCGGGACAGGGGGACTATGGCTACACCTTC. Translating it yields CSVSPEPGQGDYGYTF.

V gene TRBV15 combines with J gene TRBJ1-3; TRBD1 might be the D (6 bases). There are 15 residues in the CDR3. Between the trimmed V and J ends, which lost 6 bases and 3 bases, there was a span of 15 bases. Germline CDR1 is LNHNV and CDR2 is YYDKDF (reference sequence). The CDR3 DNA reads as TGTGCCACCAGTACACAGGGAGTAGGTGGAAACACCATATATTTT. This gives the protein CATSTQGVGGNTIYF.

The chain carries TRBV27 and TRBJ2-7; 12 bases agree with TRBD1. This CDR3 has 14 amino acids. Germline CDR1 and CDR2: MNHEY and SMNVEV (reference sequence). The J segment lost 6 bases and the V segment lost 7 bases, leaving 7 bases of the junction unmatched. CDR3 nucleotide sequence: TGTGCCAGCACCCCGGGACAGGGGGCCTCCGAGCAGTACTTC. It codes for CASTPGQGASEQYF.

J is TRBJ2-1 and V is TRBV10-1; D is ambiguous. Germline V gene sequence: CDR1 WNHNN, CDR2 SYGVQD (reference sequence). Trimming left V 3 bases short and J 3 bases short, with 6 bases between. The CDR3 loop spans 13 amino acids. Written as DNA, the CDR3 is TGCGCCAGCAGTGACCAGAACTACAATGAGCAGTTCTTC. Translated, it gives CASSDQNYNEQFF.

V is TRBV19 and J is TRBJ2-1, with 12 positions matching TRBD2. V lost 6 bases, J lost 4 bases, and 10 bases stayed unmatched. Germline CDR1 and CDR2: LNHDA and SQIVND (reference sequence). The CDR3 has 17 residues. The CDR3 region is CASSRTSSGGAYNEQFF. The CDR3 nucleotides read TGTGCCAGTAGCCGAACCTCTAGCGGGGGGGCGTACAATGAGCAGTTCTTC. The full variable domain, its missing parts supplied by reference TRBV19 and TRBJ2-1, is DGGITQSPKYLFRKEGQNVTLSCEQNLNHDAMYWYRQDPGQGLRLIYYSQIVNDFQKGDIAEGYSVSREKKESFPLTVTSAQKNPTAFYLCASSRTSSGGAYNEQFFGPGTRLTVL.

This clone was counted once. The chain combines TRBV15 with TRBJ2-5, with 9 bases lining up with TRBD2. The CDR3 extends over 16 amino acids. J was trimmed by 5 bases and V by 1 base; bases with no gene match: 8. Per the germline V gene, CDR1 is LNHNV and CDR2 is YYDKDF (reference sequence). In DNA form, the CDR3 reads TGTGCCACCAGCAGAGCCCTAGCGGGACTCCTGGAGACCCAGTACTTC. It is translated as CATSRALAGLLETQYF.

On this clone itself: A junction end diverges from the germline sequence, so it may reflect a read error. The rearrangement uses TRBV7-8 and TRBJ2-1; D gene uncertain. Germline assignment: CDR1 SGHVS and CDR2 FQNEAQ. The CDR3 totals 14 residues. As DNA, the CDR3 is TGTGCCAGCAGGCATACCCAAGCCTACGATGAGCAGTTCTTC. Its protein is CASRHTQAYDEQFF.

This clone was found a few times. The chain is built from TRBV11-2 and TRBJ2-7; D possibly corresponds to TRBD2 (5 bases). The V gene lost 5 bases and the J gene lost 1 base, with 12 bases spanning the gap. This CDR3 is built from 14 residues. Germline V gene sequence: CDR1 SGHAT, CDR2 FQNNGV. CDR3 coding DNA: TGTGCCAGCAGCCGCGGGTCGGTGTCCTACGAGCAGTACTTC. It codes for CASSRGSVSYEQYF.

This clone was counted between two and nine times. This chain joins TRBV14 and TRBJ2-5, with 8 bases fitting TRBD2. Looked up from germline, CDR1 is SGHDN and CDR2 is FVKESK. The CDR3 is 15 amino acids. After removal of 6 bases from V and 8 bases from J, the junction contained 14 bases not matched to a gene. CDR3 nucleotide sequence: TGTGCCAGCAGTCCCACAGCGGGGGCACCCCGTACCCAGTACTTC. This codes for CASSPTAGAPRTQYF.

The chain carries TRBV5-1 and TRBJ1-1; the D is unclear. The CDR3 consists of 15 residues. Trimming removed 1 base from V and 7 bases from J, with 17 bases in between. Looked up from germline, CDR1 is SGHRS and CDR2 is YFSETQ. CDR3 in amino acids: CASSLQAGGGNEAFF. Written as DNA, the CDR3 is TGCGCCAGCAGCTTGCAGGCAGGAGGCGGGAATGAAGCTTTCTTT.

The chain recombines TRBV20-1 with TRBJ2-7; D remains ambiguous. V dropped 5 bases and J dropped 7 bases, with 12 bases sitting between them. This CDR3 comprises 11 residues. Germline lookup yields CDR1 DFQATT and CDR2 SNEGSKA (reference sequence). Here the CDR3 DNA reads TGCAGTGCTTTGAGTCTCGGGGAGCAGTACTTC. This encodes CSALSLGEQYF.

V gene TRBV5-1 combines with J gene TRBJ1-1; TRBD1 agrees at 11 bases. CDR1 is SGHRS and CDR2 is YFSETQ in the germline V gene. With V trimmed by 3 bases and J by 5 bases, 9 bases remained unmatched. This CDR3 is 16 amino acids long. The CDR3 DNA is TGCGCCAGCAGCTCCGGACAGGGGGCTGTTCGGACTGAAGCTTTCTTT. It codes for CASSSGQGAVRTEAFF.

The V and J genes are TRBV6-5 and TRBJ2-7, with TRBD2 identical over 13 bases. V lost 6 bases, J lost 2 bases, and 4 bases stayed unmatched. The CDR3 extends over 15 amino acids. The V gene's germline CDR1 is MNHEY and CDR2 SVGAGI. The CDR3 reads CASSVTSGGAYEQYF. The CDR3 bases are TGTGCCAGCAGCGTCACTAGCGGGGGGGCCTACGAGCAGTACTTC.

V and J are TRBV20-1 and TRBJ1-1; D gene uncertain. Germline loops: CDR1 DFQATT, CDR2 SNEGSKA (reference sequence). The CDR3 has 11 residues. The CDR3 region has the DNA TGCAGCGCGGAGGGAAGCACTGAAGCTTTCTTT. This codes for CSAEGSTEAFF.

The rearrangement joins TRBV5-1 to TRBJ1-1; no firm D call. Trimming shortened V by 0 bases and J by 4 bases, and 16 bases separated the two germline ends. Germline V gives CDR1 SGHRS, CDR2 YFSETQ. The length of the CDR3 is 16 residues. CDR3 protein: CASSLAVGRRVTEAFF. For the CDR3, the DNA is TGCGCCAGCAGCTTGGCCGTGGGGAGAAGAGTCACTGAAGCTTTCTTT. The full variable domain, completed using reference TRBV5-1 and TRBJ1-1, is KAGVTQTPRYLIKTRGQQVTLSCSPISGHRSVSWYQQTPGQGLQFLFEYFSETQRNKGNFPGRFSGRQFSNSRSEMNVSTLELGDSALYLCASSLAVGRRVTEAFFGQGTRLTVV.

V usage is TRBV27 and J usage is TRBJ2-1; 12 bases line up with TRBD2. The CDR3 is 16 amino acids. Germline CDR1 reads MNHEY; CDR2 reads SMNVEV (reference sequence). J lost 5 bases, V lost 4 bases, and 6 bases had no gene match. Written as DNA, the CDR3 is TGTGCCAGCAGTTGGCGACTAGCGGGGGTTAACAATGAGCAGTTCTTC. Encoded protein: CASSWRLAGVNNEQFF.

Note on this clone: This same CDR3 is encoded by further DNA sequences in the sample. This chain connects TRBV5-1 to TRBJ1-1, with TRBD1 identical over 7 bases. V lost 0 bases and J lost 1; bases outside the gene matches: 3. This CDR3 spans 15 amino acids. Germline CDR1 reads SGHRS; CDR2 reads YFSETQ. CDR3 sequence: CASSLGGTENTEAFF. As DNA, the CDR3 is TGCGCCAGCAGCTTGGGCGGGACAGAGAACACTGAAGCTTTCTTT.

This clone was found a few times. V usage is TRBV21-1 and J usage is TRBJ1-1. TRBV21-1 is listed as a pseudogene. The CDR3 has 15 residues. CDR3 bases: TGTGCCAGCAGCAAAGGAGAGGGTGCGGACACTGAAGCTTTCTTT. This gives the protein CASSKGEGADTEAFF.

The CDR3 loop is CASRVRGAGYGYTF. The CDR3 DNA reads TGTGCCAGCAGGGTGCGGGGGGCCGGCTATGGCTACACCTTC. J is TRBJ1-2 and V is TRBV6-1; perhaps TRBD1 as D (6 bases). Trimming stripped 6 bases from V and 4 bases from J, with 15 bases between. Germline CDR1 and CDR2: MNHNS and SASEGT. There are 14 residues in the CDR3.

The chain employs TRBV5-1 and TRBJ2-3, with 9 bases fitting TRBD2. V dropped 0 bases and J dropped 2; count of bases not matched to a gene: 7. The CDR3 extends over 17 amino acids. Germline V gene data show CDR1 as SGHRS and CDR2 as YFSETQ. The chain's CDR3 is CASSLAASGDYTDTQYF. The CDR3 DNA sequence: TGCGCCAGCAGCTTGGCAGCTAGCGGGGACTACACAGATACGCAGTATTTT.

The rearrangement uses TRBV10-3 and TRBJ2-3, with a tentative D call TRBD2 (7 bases). This CDR3 spans 14 amino acids. The V end was cut by 9 bases, the J end by 6 bases, with 19 bases between. Germline values: CDR1 ENHRY, CDR2 SYGVKD. CDR3 in amino acids: CAMGGATLRDTQYF. The CDR3 region has the DNA TGTGCCATGGGGGGGGCAACCTTAAGGGATACGCAGTATTTT.

The CDR3 region has the DNA TGCGCCAGCAGCTCCAACGACAGCCCTGGAAACACCATATATTTT. It codes for CASSSNDSPGNTIYF. The chain links TRBV5-1 to TRBJ1-3; D is possibly TRBD1 (5 bases). From germline, CDR1 is SGHRS and CDR2 YFSETQ. Trimming left V 3 bases short and J 2 bases short, with 12 bases between. CDR3 length: 15 residues. Drawing the rest from reference TRBV5-1 and TRBJ1-3, the complete variable domain is KAGVTQTPRYLIKTRGQQVTLSCSPISGHRSVSWYQQTPGQGLQFLFEYFSETQRNKGNFPGRFSGRQFSNSRSEMNVSTLELGDSALYLCASSSNDSPGNTIYFGEGSWLTVV.

The CDR3 region is CAWIQLDRWAFNTGELFF. The DNA for the CDR3 is TGTGCCTGGATTCAGTTGGACAGGTGGGCGTTCAACACCGGGGAGCTGTTTTTT. The rearrangement joins TRBV30 to TRBJ2-2; TRBD1 aligns across 7 bases. V lost 4 bases to trimming and J lost 2 bases; unmatched junction nucleotides: 16. This CDR3 spans 18 amino acids. The V gene's germline CDR1 is GTSNPN and CDR2 SVGIG (reference sequence).

This clone was counted a few times. V usage is TRBV29-1 and J usage is TRBJ2-1; 8 bases line up with TRBD2. The V and J ends lost 6 bases and 6 bases, in that order; junction bases with no gene match: 7. CDR3 length: 13 residues. Germline V gives CDR1 SQVTM, CDR2 ANQGSEA. The CDR3 here is CSVLAAESNEQFF. DNA for the CDR3: TGCAGCGTACTAGCGGCCGAATCCAATGAGCAGTTCTTC.

The genes are TRBV7-9 and TRBJ1-1, with TRBD1 matching 8 bases. V lost 4 bases and J lost 1; bases outside the gene matches: 5. CDR3 length: 15 residues. From germline, CDR1 is SEHNR and CDR2 FQNEAQ (reference sequence). The DNA of the CDR3 is TGTGCCAGCAGCTCCCGACAGGGGAAGAACACTGAAGCTTTCTTT. It codes for CASSSRQGKNTEAFF.

About this clone: Other DNA sequences in this sample translate to the same CDR3. The gene calls are TRBV29-1 and TRBJ1-5; 8 nucleotides agree with TRBD1. This CDR3 has 14 amino acids. V gave up 4 bases and J gave up 3 bases; unmatched junction bases: 5. From germline, CDR1 is SQVTM and CDR2 ANQGSEA. Here the CDR3 DNA reads TGCAGCGTTGGAGGGACAGGTCCCAATCAGCCCCAGCATTTT. Its translation: CSVGGTGPNQPQHF. Combining the CDR3 with reference TRBV29-1 and TRBJ1-5 gives the whole variable domain SAVISQKPSRDICQRGTSLTIQCQVDSQVTMMFWYRQQPGQSLTLIATANQGSEATYESGFVIDKFPISRPNLTFSTLTVSNMSPEDSSIYLCSVGGTGPNQPQHFGDGTRLSIL.